This T cell receptor (beta chain) was sequenced for a study of cytomegalovirus exposure and HLA in healthy donors. The CDR3 is 15 residues long. In germline, CDR1 is ENHRY, CDR2 SYGVKD. Trimming removed 0 bases at V and 0 bases at J, with 5 bases between. Repertoires were generated with immunoSEQ multiplex PCR, while TCRdb's copy carries only in-frame clones and drops some. The data show approximately 230,000 clones, with more than 85% seen just once and around 12% held by the top ten. Sample: PBMCs. This receptor was obtained from a man aged 18-30 years in good health and CMV-seropositive. The chain is built from TRBV10-3 and TRBJ1-4, with a tentative D call TRBD1 (5 bases). As DNA, the CDR3 is TGTGCCATCAGTGAGTCGGGGGCAACTAATGAAAAACTGTTTTTT. Translating it yields CAISESGATNEKLFF.